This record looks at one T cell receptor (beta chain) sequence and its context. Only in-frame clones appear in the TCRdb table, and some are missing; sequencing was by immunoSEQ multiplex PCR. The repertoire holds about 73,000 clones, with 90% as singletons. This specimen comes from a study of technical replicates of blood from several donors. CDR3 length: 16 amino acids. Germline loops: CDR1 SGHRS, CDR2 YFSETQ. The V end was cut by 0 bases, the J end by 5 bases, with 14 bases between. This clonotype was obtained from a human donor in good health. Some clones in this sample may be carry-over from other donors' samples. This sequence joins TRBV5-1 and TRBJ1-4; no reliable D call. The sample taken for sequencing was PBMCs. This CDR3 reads CASSLVPTGKNEKLFF. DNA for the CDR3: TGCGCCAGCAGCTTGGTTCCTACGGGGAAGAATGAAAAACTGTTTTTT.